These T cell receptor beta chains were read from a single sample in a study of beta chain features in type 1 diabetes. Clones were sequenced by immunoSEQ multiplex PCR, and TCRdb holds only the in-frame ones, with some missing. The sample holds hundreds of thousands of clones; around 10% are singletons and the top ten take 0.04% to 0.05%. Source material: naive CD4+ T cells from blood. These receptors all come from a woman younger than 30 in good health. The CDR3 runs from the conserved cysteine through the conserved F or W. A D gene is named only where the DNA matches it firmly. Not every row has a clone size; where given, it reads once, few, many or a size class.

clone_size j_call d_call v_call cdr3_nt cdr3_aa
many TRBJ2-6 - TRBV2 TGTGCCAGCGGCAGAGAGGGCAACGTCCTGACTTTC CASGREGNVLTF
- TRBJ2-7 - TRBV7-2 TGTGCCAGCAGCTTACAGATACGCGACGAGCAGTACTTC CASSLQIRDEQYF
few TRBJ2-3 - TRBV7-2 TGTGCCAGCAGCTTGTTAATGACAGCAGATACGCAGTATTTT CASSLLMTADTQYF
few TRBJ2-5 TRBD1 TRBV7-9 TGTGCCAGCAGCCTTGGACAGGCCCGGGACCAGTACTTC CASSLGQARDQYF
few TRBJ2-3 - TRBV7-9 TGTGCCAGCGGGGGGACCACAGATACGCAGTATTTT CASGGTTDTQYF
- TRBJ2-6 - TRBV27 TGTGCCAGCAGTCAACAGGGAGGTACTGGGGCCAACGTCCTGACTTTC CASSQQGGTGANVLTF
- TRBJ1-5 - TRBV5-6 TGTGCCAGCAGCTTGGTTGATCAGCCCCAGCATTTT CASSLVDQPQHF
few TRBJ1-4 - TRBV7-9 TGTGCCAGCAGCCGAGACAGTGGTACTGAAAAACTGTTTTTT CASSRDSGTEKLFF
- TRBJ2-3 TRBD1 TRBV7-2 TGTGCCAGCAGCCCCAGACAGGGGGGCACAGATACGCAGTATTTT CASSPRQGGTDTQYF
few TRBJ2-1 - TRBV11-2 TGTGCCAGCAGCCCCAATAGGCGGGCTAGGACCTACAATGAGCAGTTCTTC CASSPNRRARTYNEQFF
few TRBJ2-7 - TRBV5-4 TGTGCCAGCAGCTCCAACCGGGAAGCAGGGAGGTACGAGCAGTACTTC CASSSNREAGRYEQYF
- TRBJ2-6 - TRBV27 TGTGCCAGCAGTGGTCTGAGGACAGACAGCTCTGGGGCCAACGTCCTGACTTTC CASSGLRTDSSGANVLTF
few TRBJ2-3 - TRBV4-3 TGCGCCAGCAGCCAAAATCCCGCAGATACGCAGTATTTT CASSQNPADTQYF
few TRBJ2-5 - TRBV6-5 TGTGCCAGCAGTTACGGCGGGGTCCAAGAGACCCAGTACTTC CASSYGGVQETQYF
few TRBJ2-6 - TRBV18 TGTGCCAGCTCACCCCCGGGACGGACTTCTGGGGCCAACGTCCTGACTTTC CASSPPGRTSGANVLTF
- TRBJ2-5 - TRBV5-4 TGTGCCAGCAGCTTGGGGCCAGGGGTCCGCCAAGAGACCCAGTACTTC CASSLGPGVRQETQYF
- TRBJ1-1 - TRBV9 TGTGCCAGCAGCGCGCAGGGTATCATGAACACTGAAGCTTTCTTT CASSAQGIMNTEAFF
- TRBJ2-1 - TRBV5-6 TGTGCCAGCAGCTTGTTAGGGACCTACAATGAGCAGTTCTTC CASSLLGTYNEQFF
- TRBJ2-7 TRBD1 TRBV30 TGTGCAAGACGGGACAGGGGGTTCGGGCAGTACTTC CARRDRGFGQYF
- TRBJ2-4 - TRBV29-1 TGCAGCGTTGAGGCTGCCGCCAAAAACATTCAGTACTTC CSVEAAAKNIQYF
- TRBJ2-1 TRBD2 TRBV29-1 TGCAGCGTGGCGGGACTAGCGGATCTCTCTGATGAGCAGTTCTTC CSVAGLADLSDEQFF
- TRBJ2-2 - TRBV29-1 TGCAGCGTAGGTCAGGGTGCGAATGACGGGGAGCTGTTTTTT CSVGQGANDGELFF
few TRBJ2-3 - TRBV5-4 TGTGCCAGCAGCTTGGGGGATCCTACAGATACGCAGTATTTT CASSLGDPTDTQYF
few TRBJ2-3 TRBD2 TRBV18 TGTGCCAGCTCACCACCGGCGGGAGGAAATACGCAGTATTTT CASSPPAGGNTQYF
- TRBJ2-5 - TRBV7-2 TGTGCCAGCAGCTTAGCTGGGCCCCAAGAGACCCAGTACTTC CASSLAGPQETQYF
- TRBJ2-1 TRBD2 TRBV6-1 TGTGCCAGCAGTGTGAGACTAGCGGGGAACTACAATGAGCAGTTCTTC CASSVRLAGNYNEQFF
- TRBJ1-6 TRBD1 TRBV9 TGTGCCAGCAGCGTAAACAGGGGCAAAGCCACCCTCCACTTT CASSVNRGKATLHF
- TRBJ2-3 TRBD1 TRBV25-1 TGTGCCAGCAGTGCCGGACAGGCCGTGAGCACAGATACGCAGTATTTT CASSAGQAVSTDTQYF